The T cell receptor beta chain described here comes from a study of CD8 T cells in Susac syndrome. RNA amounts of about 0.5 to 1 ug underwent reverse transcription with random hexamers. TCRdb reprocessed the immunoSEQ multiplex PCR reads with MiXCR, giving one entry per CDR3 protein. Here the sample spans about 200,000 distinct CDR3 sequences, 90% to 95% being singletons. In germline, CDR1 is SGHRS, CDR2 YFSETQ. Trimming removed 3 bases from V and 6 bases from J, with 7 bases in between. The CDR3 is made up of 12 amino acids. This TCR was recovered from a human donor with multiple sclerosis. The chain couples TRBV5-1 to TRBJ2-1; D may match TRBD1 or TRBD2 (5 bases each). The material sequenced was CD8+ T cells from PBMCs. The CDR3 protein is CASSWDRNEQFF. The DNA of the CDR3 is TGCGCCAGCAGCTGGGACCGCAATGAGCAGTTCTTC.